A selection of T cell receptor beta chains follows, all from one sample in a study of cytotoxic CD8 clonotypes in ibrutinib-treated CLL. This table comes from immunoSEQ multiplex PCR, and its TCRdb copy is limited to in-frame clones, with some not included. The sample has 150,000 to 200,000 clones; 72% are singletons. The sample was PBMCs, taken after 24 months of ibrutinib treatment. The receptor source for this set is a human donor with chronic lymphocytic leukemia. The CDR3 runs from the conserved cysteine through the conserved F or W. D genes are given only for firm matches. Some rows mark clone size as missing; the rest say once, few, many or name a class of expanded clone.

clone_size: few
v_call: TRBV13
j_call: TRBJ2-1
d_call: TRBD1
cdr3_aa: CASSPPPTGVDEQFF
cdr3_nt: TGTGCCAGCAGCCCCCCCCCGACAGGGGTCGATGAGCAGTTCTTC

clone_size: .
v_call: TRBV9
j_call: TRBJ1-1
d_call: TRBD1
cdr3_aa: CASSLTGGWGTEAFF
cdr3_nt: TGTGCCAGCAGCTTAACAGGGGGCTGGGGCACTGAAGCTTTCTTT

clone_size: few
v_call: TRBV7-6
j_call: TRBJ2-3
d_call: .
cdr3_aa: CASSGRTDTQYF
cdr3_nt: TGTGCCAGCAGCGGTCGCACAGATACGCAGTATTTT

clone_size: .
v_call: TRBV11-2
j_call: TRBJ2-1
d_call: TRBD2
cdr3_aa: CASSYPGLAGYNEQFF
cdr3_nt: TGTGCCAGCAGCTACCCGGGACTAGCGGGTTACAATGAGCAGTTCTTC

clone_size: .
v_call: TRBV7-2
j_call: TRBJ2-1
d_call: .
cdr3_aa: CASSLRRLSYNEQFF
cdr3_nt: TGTGCCAGCAGCTTAAGGCGGCTGTCCTACAATGAGCAGTTCTTC

clone_size: .
v_call: TRBV9
j_call: TRBJ2-1
d_call: TRBD2
cdr3_aa: CASSFLPGASGRVLSYNEQFF
cdr3_nt: TGTGCCAGCAGCTTTCTCCCTGGGGCTAGCGGGAGGGTCCTCTCCTACAATGAGCAGTTCTTC

clone_size: few
v_call: TRBV7-9
j_call: TRBJ2-2
d_call: .
cdr3_aa: CASSLVELGNTGELFF
cdr3_nt: TGTGCCAGCAGCTTAGTAGAGCTAGGGAACACCGGGGAGCTGTTTTTT

clone_size: .
v_call: TRBV9
j_call: TRBJ1-1
d_call: TRBD1
cdr3_aa: CASSTPPTGEDTEAFF
cdr3_nt: TGTGCCAGCAGCACCCCCCCGACAGGGGAAGATACTGAAGCTTTCTTT

clone_size: .
v_call: TRBV5-8
j_call: TRBJ1-1
d_call: .
cdr3_aa: CASSHTTGTEAFF
cdr3_nt: TGTGCCAGCAGCCACACAACGGGGACTGAAGCTTTCTTT

clone_size: .
v_call: TRBV6-5
j_call: TRBJ2-1
d_call: TRBD1
cdr3_aa: CASSNHRDRYNEQFF
cdr3_nt: TGTGCCAGCAGCAATCACCGGGACAGGTACAATGAGCAGTTCTTC

clone_size: .
v_call: TRBV28
j_call: TRBJ2-5
d_call: .
cdr3_aa: CASSLLDETQYF
cdr3_nt: TGTGCCAGCAGTTTACTAGATGAGACCCAGTACTTC

clone_size: once
v_call: TRBV7-9
j_call: TRBJ2-5
d_call: TRBD2
cdr3_aa: CASRDTSGTKETQYF
cdr3_nt: TGTGCCAGCAGGGATACTAGCGGGACAAAGGAGACCCAGTACTTC

clone_size: .
v_call: TRBV7-9
j_call: TRBJ2-3
d_call: .
cdr3_aa: CASSRRNADTQYF
cdr3_nt: TGTGCCAGCAGCCGACGGAATGCCGATACGCAGTATTTT

clone_size: .
v_call: TRBV4-3
j_call: TRBJ2-1
d_call: TRBD2
cdr3_aa: CASSPGTSGRVEQFF
cdr3_nt: TGCGCCAGCTCCCCTGGGACTAGCGGGAGGGTGGAGCAGTTCTTC

clone_size: .
v_call: TRBV7-9
j_call: TRBJ2-7
d_call: .
cdr3_aa: CASSLGTVGSYEQYF
cdr3_nt: TGTGCCAGCAGTCTCGGGACGGTGGGCTCCTACGAGCAGTACTTC

clone_size: once
v_call: TRBV12-5
j_call: TRBJ1-5
d_call: TRBD1
cdr3_aa: CASGPRGVAEPQHF
cdr3_nt: TGTGCTAGTGGCCCCAGGGGGGTGGCTGAGCCCCAGCATTTT

clone_size: .
v_call: TRBV6-5
j_call: TRBJ1-1
d_call: .
cdr3_aa: CASSYTGGTEAFF
cdr3_nt: TGTGCCAGCAGTTACACCGGGGGCACTGAAGCTTTCTTT

clone_size: few
v_call: TRBV29-1
j_call: TRBJ1-2
d_call: .
cdr3_aa: CSVESGRQSLYGYTF
cdr3_nt: TGCAGCGTTGAATCCGGCCGACAGTCTCTCTATGGCTACACCTTC